This entry concerns a single T cell receptor (beta chain). The data were taken from a study of blood T cell repertoires in COVID-19. Per germline, CDR1 LNHDA and CDR2 SQIVND (reference sequence). The CDR3 has 15 amino acids. Deletions cut 5 bases from V and 3 bases from J, with 16 bases between. Assay: immunoSEQ multiplex PCR; the TCRdb copy retains only in-frame clones and omits some. The data hold approximately 250,000 clones, with approximately 90% observed a single time. The chain recombines TRBV19 with TRBJ1-2, with TRBD1 as a possible D gene (6 bases). What was sequenced was PBMCs or T cells enriched from blood (not recorded which). The TCR sequence derives from a man aged 40-49 years who had been exposed to COVID-19. The CDR3 region is CASSSFQGKYYGYTF. CDR3 DNA: TGTGCCAGTAGTTCTTTCCAGGGGAAATACTATGGCTACACCTTC.